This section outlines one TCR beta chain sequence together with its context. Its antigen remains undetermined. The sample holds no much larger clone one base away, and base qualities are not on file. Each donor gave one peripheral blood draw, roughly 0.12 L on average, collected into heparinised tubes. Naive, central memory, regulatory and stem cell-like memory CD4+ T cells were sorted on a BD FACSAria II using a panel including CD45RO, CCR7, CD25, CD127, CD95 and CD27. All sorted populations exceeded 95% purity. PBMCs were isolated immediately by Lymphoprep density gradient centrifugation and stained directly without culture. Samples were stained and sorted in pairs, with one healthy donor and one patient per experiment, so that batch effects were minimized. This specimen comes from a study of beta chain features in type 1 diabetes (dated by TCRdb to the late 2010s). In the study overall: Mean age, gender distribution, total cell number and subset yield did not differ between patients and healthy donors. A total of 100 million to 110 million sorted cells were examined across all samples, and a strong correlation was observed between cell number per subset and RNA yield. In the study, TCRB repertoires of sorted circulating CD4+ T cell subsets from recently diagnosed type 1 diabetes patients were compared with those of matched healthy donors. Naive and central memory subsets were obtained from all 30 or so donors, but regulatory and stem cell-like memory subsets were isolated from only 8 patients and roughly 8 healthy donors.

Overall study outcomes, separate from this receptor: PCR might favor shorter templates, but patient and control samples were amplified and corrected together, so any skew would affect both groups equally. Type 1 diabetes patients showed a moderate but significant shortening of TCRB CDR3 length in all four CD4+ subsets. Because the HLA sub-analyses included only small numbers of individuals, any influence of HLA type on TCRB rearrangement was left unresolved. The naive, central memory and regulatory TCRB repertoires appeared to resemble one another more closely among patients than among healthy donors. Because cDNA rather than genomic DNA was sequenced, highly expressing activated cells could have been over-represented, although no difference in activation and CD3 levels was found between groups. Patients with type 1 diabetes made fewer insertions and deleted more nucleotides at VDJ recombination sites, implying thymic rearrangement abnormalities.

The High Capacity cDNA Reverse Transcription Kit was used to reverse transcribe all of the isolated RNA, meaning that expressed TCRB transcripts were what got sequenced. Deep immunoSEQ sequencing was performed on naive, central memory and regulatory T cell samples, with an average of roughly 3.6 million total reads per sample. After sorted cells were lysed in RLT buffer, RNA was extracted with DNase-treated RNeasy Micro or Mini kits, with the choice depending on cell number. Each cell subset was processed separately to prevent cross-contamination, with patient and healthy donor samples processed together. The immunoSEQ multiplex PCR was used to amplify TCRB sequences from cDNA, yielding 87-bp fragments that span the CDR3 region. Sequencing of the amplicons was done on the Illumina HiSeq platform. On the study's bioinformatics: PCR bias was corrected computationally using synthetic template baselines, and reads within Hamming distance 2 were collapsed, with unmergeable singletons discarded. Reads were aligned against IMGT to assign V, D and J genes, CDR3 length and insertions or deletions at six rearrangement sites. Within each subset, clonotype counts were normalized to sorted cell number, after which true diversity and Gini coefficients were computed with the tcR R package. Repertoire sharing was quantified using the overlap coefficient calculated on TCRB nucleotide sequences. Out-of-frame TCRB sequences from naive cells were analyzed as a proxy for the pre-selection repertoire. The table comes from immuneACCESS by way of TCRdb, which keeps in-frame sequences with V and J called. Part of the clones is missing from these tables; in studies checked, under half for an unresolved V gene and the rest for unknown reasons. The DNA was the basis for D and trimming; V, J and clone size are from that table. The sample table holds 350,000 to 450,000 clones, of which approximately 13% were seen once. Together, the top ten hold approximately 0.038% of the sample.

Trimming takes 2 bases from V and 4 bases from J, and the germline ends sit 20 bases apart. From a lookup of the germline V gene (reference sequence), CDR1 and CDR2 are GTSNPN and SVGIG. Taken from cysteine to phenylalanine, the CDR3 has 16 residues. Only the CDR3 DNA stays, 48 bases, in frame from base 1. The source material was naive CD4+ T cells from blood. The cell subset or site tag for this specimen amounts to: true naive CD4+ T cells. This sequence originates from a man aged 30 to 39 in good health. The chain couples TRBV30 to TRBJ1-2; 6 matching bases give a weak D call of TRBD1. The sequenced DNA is TGTGCCTGGAGTACAACGGGAGGCAGGGGTACCTATGGCTACACCTTC. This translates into CAWSTTGGRGTYGYTF. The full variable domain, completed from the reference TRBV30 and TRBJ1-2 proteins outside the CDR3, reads SQTIHQWPATLVQPVGSPLSLECTVEGTSNPNLYWYRQAAGRGLQLLFYSVGIGQISSEVPQNLSASRPQDRQFILSSKKLLLSDSGFYLCAWSTTGGRGTYGYTFGSGTRLTVV.